A single sample gave rise to the 31 T cell receptor beta chains below, sequenced in a study of shared clonotypes between healthy human individuals. Profiling relied on immunoSEQ multiplex PCR, and the TCRdb table lists in-frame clones only, not all of them. The sample has about 1.5 million clones, 95% to 97% seen once. The sequenced sample was naive CD4+ T cells sorted from blood. The subset was: CD45RA+ positively selected. The receptors come from a man aged 25-45 years in good health.

The J gene is TRBJ2-7, the V gene TRBV18, with TRBD2 matching over 7 bases. The J segment lost 3 bases and the V segment lost 1 base, leaving 9 bases of the junction unmatched. The CDR3 extends over 16 amino acids. Germline values: CDR1 KGHSH, CDR2 LQKENI. CDR3 protein: CASSPRSAGEFYEQYF. DNA for the CDR3: TGTGCCAGCTCACCACGGTCGGCGGGAGAGTTCTACGAGCAGTACTTC.

In this sample, this clone turned up once. This sequence joins TRBV7-6 and TRBJ2-3, with TRBD2 identical over 10 bases. The CDR3 is 20 residues long. The germline V gene has CDR1 SGHVS and CDR2 FNYEAQ. V was pared by 1 base and J by 2 bases, with 15 bases of the junction left unmatched. Here the CDR3 DNA reads TGTGCCAGCAGCTTAGGGGCTAGCGGGAGAAGGGACTTGAACACAGATACGCAGTATTTT. Encoded protein: CASSLGASGRRDLNTDTQYF. Full variable domain (missing parts from reference TRBV7-6 and TRBJ2-3): GAGVSQSPRYKVTKRGQDVALRCDPISGHVSLYWYRQALGQGPEFLTYFNYEAQQDKSGLPNDRFSAERPEGSISTLTIQRTEQRDSAMYRCASSLGASGRRDLNTDTQYFGPGTRLTVL.

The chain carries TRBV7-9 and TRBJ2-1; 9 positions agree with TRBD2. Germline-derived CDR1 and CDR2 are SEHNR and FQNEAQ (reference sequence). This CDR3 spans 17 amino acids. Losses at the gene ends were 3 bases for V and 7 bases for J; bases not matched to a gene: 13. CDR3 sequence: CASSFRREGWSKNEQFF. CDR3 bases: TGTGCCAGCAGCTTCAGGCGGGAGGGGTGGTCGAAAAATGAGCAGTTCTTC.

J is TRBJ2-3 and V is TRBV5-1, with D perhaps matching TRBD1 or TRBD2 (5 bases each). The CDR3 totals 12 residues. V dropped 5 bases and J dropped 7 bases, with 11 bases sitting between them. Germline-derived CDR1 and CDR2 are SGHRS and YFSETQ. The CDR3 coding sequence is TGCGCCAGCAGAGAAGAGGGGTATACGCAGTATTTT. This codes for CASREEGYTQYF.

The genes are TRBV11-3 and TRBJ1-1; D perhaps matches TRBD1 (5 bases). The V and J ends lost 3 bases and 1 base respectively, with 12 bases between them. CDR1 is SGHNT, CDR2 YENEEA, per germline. CDR3 length: 15 amino acids. CDR3 in amino acids: CASSLGEGRNTEAFF. CDR3 nucleotide sequence: TGTGCCAGCAGCTTGGGAGAGGGGCGGAACACTGAAGCTTTCTTT. The entire variable domain, with the rest obtained from reference TRBV11-3 and TRBJ1-1, is as follows: EAGVVQSPRYKIIEKKQPVAFWCNPISGHNTLYWYLQNLGQGPELLIRYENEEAVDDSQLPKDRFSAERLKGVDSTLKIQPAELGDSAVYLCASSLGEGRNTEAFFGQGTRLTVV.

V is TRBV7-2 and J is TRBJ2-1; D perhaps matches TRBD2 (6 bases). CDR1 is SGHTA and CDR2 is FQGNSA in the germline V gene. V was pared by 0 bases and J by 8 bases, with 23 bases between. The CDR3 loop spans 18 amino acids. Here the CDR3 DNA reads TGTGCCAGCAGCTTAGCCCTTTTTAGGGCAAGGAGGGACGATGAGCAGTTCTTC. It yields the protein CASSLALFRARRDDEQFF.

The chain couples TRBV16 to TRBJ1-4; D remains unclear. Looked up from germline, CDR1 is KGHSY and CDR2 is FQNENV. This CDR3 is built from 14 residues. V lost 3 bases, J lost 4 bases, and 9 bases lay in between. CDR3 sequence (DNA): TGTGCCAGCAGCCAGGACGGAAATAATGAAAAACTGTTTTTT. This gives the protein CASSQDGNNEKLFF.

The gene calls are TRBV18 and TRBJ2-1; 13 nucleotides agree with TRBD2. CDR3 length: 19 amino acids. CDR1 is KGHSH and CDR2 is LQKENI in the germline V gene. V lost 4 bases and J lost 3; bases outside the gene matches: 12. In nucleotides, the CDR3 is TGTGCCAGCTCACGAACCGGGACTAGCGGGGTAGGAATCTACAATGAGCAGTTCTTC. Its protein product is CASSRTGTSGVGIYNEQFF.

This chain connects TRBV5-1 to TRBJ2-1, with D perhaps TRBD2 (5 bases). This CDR3 has 17 amino acids. Germline CDR1 is SGHRS and CDR2 is YFSETQ. The germline V and J ends were trimmed by 2 bases and 4 bases, with 19 bases remaining between them. The CDR3 spells CASSFQSSGLGYNEQFF. The DNA of the CDR3 is TGCGCCAGCAGCTTTCAATCGAGCGGTTTAGGGTACAATGAGCAGTTCTTC. Using reference TRBV5-1 and TRBJ2-1 for the parts outside the CDR3, the full variable domain is KAGVTQTPRYLIKTRGQQVTLSCSPISGHRSVSWYQQTPGQGLQFLFEYFSETQRNKGNFPGRFSGRQFSNSRSEMNVSTLELGDSALYLCASSFQSSGLGYNEQFFGPGTRLTVL.

V is TRBV15 and J is TRBJ2-7; weak D call: TRBD1 (5 bases). This CDR3 comprises 15 residues. Trimming stripped 6 bases from V and 1 base from J, with 16 bases between. Germline CDR1 and CDR2: LNHNV and YYDKDF (reference sequence). The CDR3 spells CATRANPGLSYEQYF. The CDR3 coding sequence is TGTGCCACCAGAGCGAATCCAGGGTTATCCTACGAGCAGTACTTC. The full variable domain, rest sourced from reference TRBV15 and TRBJ2-7, is DAMVIQNPRYQVTQFGKPVTLSCSQTLNHNVMYWYQQKSSQAPKLLFHYYDKDFNNEADTPDNFQSRRPNTSFCFLDIRSPGLGDTAMYLCATRANPGLSYEQYFGPGTRLTVT.

The chain uses TRBV10-2 and TRBJ1-1; 12 bases fit TRBD1. CDR1 and CDR2 (germline): WSHSY, SAAADI. The CDR3 totals 18 residues. The J segment lost 1 base and the V segment lost 10 bases, leaving 16 bases of the junction unmatched. Here the CDR3 DNA reads TGCGCCATCACGAAACCGGGACAGGGGGCTTTTGGGAACACTGAAGCTTTCTTT. Residues: CAITKPGQGAFGNTEAFF.

CDR3 residues: CASSLVGGEAEQYF. DNA of the CDR3: TGTGCCAGCAGCTTAGTGGGGGGCGAGGCCGAGCAGTACTTC. The genes are TRBV7-6 and TRBJ2-7; D is perhaps TRBD1 or TRBD2 (6 bases each). Germline CDR1 and CDR2: SGHVS and FNYEAQ. The CDR3 is 14 residues long. Trimming took off 1 base at V and 6 bases at J, with 13 bases between the two ends.

The V and J genes are TRBV7-8 and TRBJ2-7, with a tentative D call TRBD1 (5 bases). Germline V gene sequence: CDR1 SGHVS, CDR2 FQNEAQ. The V end was cut by 1 base, the J end by 2 bases, with 12 bases between. The CDR3 is 15 amino acids. The CDR3 bases are TGTGCCAGCAGCTTAGACAGGTTTGGCGCCTACGAGCAGTACTTC. It encodes CASSLDRFGAYEQYF.

This clone showed up just once. This rearrangement joins TRBV9 to TRBJ2-1, with 11 bases matching TRBD2. The CDR3 spans 16 residues. V was clipped by 0 bases and J by 8 bases; unmatched bases: 7. From germline, CDR1 is SGDLS and CDR2 YYNGEE. CDR3 nucleotides: TGTGCCAGCAGCGTAGATATAGCGGGAGGGGTGGATGAGCAGTTCTTC. Protein: CASSVDIAGGVDEQFF.

V usage is TRBV7-2 and J usage is TRBJ2-3, with TRBD2 identical over 8 bases. In germline, CDR1 is SGHTA, CDR2 FQGNSA. V lost 6 bases to trimming and J lost 2 bases; unmatched junction nucleotides: 1. This CDR3 region has 13 residues. The CDR3: CASSSGNTDTQYF. CDR3 nucleotide sequence: TGTGCCAGCAGTAGCGGGAACACAGATACGCAGTATTTT. The variable domain in full, completed from reference TRBV7-2 and TRBJ2-3, reads GAGVSQSPSNKVTEKGKDVELRCDPISGHTALYWYRQSLGQGLEFLIYFQGNSAPDKSGLPSDRFSAERTGGSVSTLTIQRTQQEDSAVYLCASSSGNTDTQYFGPGTRLTVL.

The chain is built from TRBV7-2 and TRBJ1-1; possible D gene TRBD1, 5 bases. Trimming stripped 5 bases from V and 10 bases from J, with 14 bases between. Germline values: CDR1 SGHTA, CDR2 FQGNSA. The CDR3 loop spans 12 amino acids. The chain's CDR3 is CASSQDSGAAFF. DNA of the CDR3: TGTGCCAGCAGCCAAGACAGCGGAGCAGCTTTCTTT. The full variable domain, in which reference TRBV7-2 and TRBJ1-1 provide the parts outside the CDR3, is GAGVSQSPSNKVTEKGKDVELRCDPISGHTALYWYRQSLGQGLEFLIYFQGNSAPDKSGLPSDRFSAERTGGSVSTLTIQRTQQEDSAVYLCASSQDSGAAFFGQGTRLTVV.

As concerns this clone: Other DNA sequences of this sample code for an identical CDR3. The chain recombines TRBV6-5 with TRBJ1-3; D ambiguous. CDR1 is MNHEY and CDR2 is SVGAGI in the germline V gene. The CDR3 totals 13 residues. V lost 0 bases to trimming and J lost 4 bases, with 4 bases between them. The CDR3 here is CASSYSTGNTIYF. Here the CDR3 DNA reads TGTGCCAGCAGTTACTCTACAGGAAACACCATATATTTT.

This chain connects TRBV11-2 to TRBJ1-2; D is possibly TRBD1 (6 bases). Germline CDR1 SGHAT, CDR2 FQNNGV. The CDR3 extends over 15 amino acids. V was shortened by 5 bases and J by 7 bases, with 20 bases between the two germline ends. Written as DNA, the CDR3 is TGTGCCAGCAGCCCCCTCCGGGGGCCGCCTGGTGGCTACACCTTC. Its protein product is CASSPLRGPPGGYTF.

This chain joins TRBV28 and TRBJ1-5; tentatively, D is TRBD1 (6 bases). This CDR3 contains 16 residues. Trimming pared 3 bases from V and 3 bases from J, leaving 15 bases between. Germline assignment: CDR1 MDHEN and CDR2 SYDVKM. CDR3 DNA: TGTGCCAGCAGTTTTAACGACAGGATCACCAATCAGCCCCAGCATTTT. This translates into CASSFNDRITNQPQHF. Full variable domain (remainder filled in from reference TRBV28 and TRBJ1-5): DVKVTQSSRYLVKRTGEKVFLECVQDMDHENMFWYRQDPGLGLRLIYFSYDVKMKEKGDIPEGYSVSREKKERFSLILESASTNQTSMYLCASSFNDRITNQPQHFGDGTRLSIL.

In its sample, this clone was seen once. The chain has TRBV11-3 and TRBJ2-3; 7 bases agree with TRBD1. Germline-derived CDR1 and CDR2 are SGHNT and YENEEA. Trimming at V came to 5 bases and at J to 6 bases, leaving 11 bases not matched to a gene. This CDR3 is built from 15 residues. For the CDR3, the DNA is TGTGCCAGCAGCGGGCAGGGGGTAATGCGGGATACGCAGTATTTT. Amino acids: CASSGQGVMRDTQYF.

This chain links TRBV7-2 with TRBJ2-1; TRBD2 agrees at 8 bases. This CDR3 region has 17 residues. Germline V gene data show CDR1 as SGHTA and CDR2 as FQGNSA. With V trimmed by 3 bases and J by 4 bases, 11 bases remained unmatched. The CDR3 region is CASSFSGKGPLYNEQFF. The CDR3, as DNA: TGTGCCAGCAGCTTTAGCGGGAAGGGGCCTCTTTACAATGAGCAGTTCTTC.

The chain couples TRBV5-1 to TRBJ1-3; D possibly corresponds to TRBD1 (6 bases). The CDR3 covers 14 residues. V lost 1 base, J lost 6 bases, and 11 bases lay in between. In germline, CDR1 is SGHRS, CDR2 YFSETQ. The CDR3 sequence is CASSLQQGVNTIYF. The CDR3 DNA follows: TGCGCCAGCAGCTTGCAACAGGGAGTAAACACCATATATTTT.

This sequence joins TRBV27 and TRBJ2-7; 10 nucleotides agree with TRBD2. After removal of 7 bases from V and 0 bases from J, the junction contained 3 bases not matched to a gene. Germline CDR1 reads MNHEY; CDR2 reads SMNVEV (reference sequence). The CDR3 totals 14 residues. The CDR3 here is CASKREGVSYEQYF. CDR3 bases: TGTGCCAGCAAGCGGGAGGGAGTCTCCTACGAGCAGTACTTC.

This sequence joins TRBV9 and TRBJ2-7, with D possibly matching TRBD2 (5 bases). This CDR3 is built from 14 residues. The V end lost 0 bases, the J end lost 2 bases, and 9 bases lay between the germline ends. CDR1 and CDR2 (germline): SGDLS, YYNGEE. In DNA form, the CDR3 reads TGTGCCAGCAGCGTAGGAGACTACCCCTACGAGCAGTACTTC. Amino acid sequence: CASSVGDYPYEQYF.

The rearrangement links TRBV4-2 to TRBJ2-1; 8 bases match TRBD2. CDR1 is LGHNA and CDR2 is YNFKEQ in the germline V gene. CDR3 size: 16 residues. V gave up 4 bases and J gave up 0 bases; unmatched junction bases: 5. The CDR3 DNA follows: TGTGCCAGCAGCCGACCACTAGCGGACTCCTACAATGAGCAGTTCTTC. It yields the protein CASSRPLADSYNEQFF.

This clone was seen just once. The CDR3 here is CASSIAPSRQETQYF. CDR3 DNA sequence: TGTGCCAGTAGTATCGCCCCGTCTCGACAAGAGACCCAGTACTTC. The V call is TRBV19, the J call TRBJ2-5; D is uncertain. V shed 3 bases and J shed 2 bases, with 13 bases lying between them. There are 15 residues in the CDR3. Germline CDR1 and CDR2: LNHDA and SQIVND (reference sequence).

The J gene is TRBJ2-3, the V gene TRBV27; the D is unclear. CDR1 and CDR2 from the germline V gene are MNHEY and SMNVEV (reference sequence). This CDR3 comprises 14 residues. V was pared by 0 bases and J by 2 bases, with 6 bases between. The chain's CDR3 is CASSLSTYTDTQYF. In DNA form, the CDR3 reads TGTGCCAGCAGTTTATCGACTTACACAGATACGCAGTATTTT.

The chain employs TRBV7-9 and TRBJ1-5; D gene uncertain. Looked up from germline, CDR1 is SEHNR and CDR2 is FQNEAQ (reference sequence). The CDR3 runs 14 residues. V gave up 1 base and J gave up 5 bases, with 9 bases separating them. The CDR3 loop reads CASSLVRSDQPQHF. Written as DNA, the CDR3 is TGTGCCAGCAGCTTAGTTCGGTCGGATCAGCCCCAGCATTTT. Complete variable domain (other parts from reference TRBV7-9 and TRBJ1-5): DTGVSQNPRHKITKRGQNVTFRCDPISEHNRLYWYRQTLGQGPEFLTYFQNEAQLEKSRLLSDRFSAERPKGSFSTLEIQRTEQGDSAMYLCASSLVRSDQPQHFGDGTRLSIL.

The rearrangement joins TRBV2 to TRBJ1-5, with 12 positions matching TRBD1. V was clipped by 9 bases and J by 7 bases; unmatched bases: 4. There are 13 residues in the CDR3. Germline V gene lookup returns CDR1 SNHLY and CDR2 FYNNEI. CDR3 bases: TGTGCCAGGTCCGGGACAGGGGGCCAGCCCCAGCATTTT. Its protein is CARSGTGGQPQHF. The full variable domain, rest sourced from reference TRBV2 and TRBJ1-5, is EPEVTQTPSHQVTQMGQEVILRCVPISNHLYFYWYRQILGQKVEFLVSFYNNEISEKSEIFDDQFSVERPDGSNFTLKIRSTKLEDSAMYFCARSGTGGQPQHFGDGTRLSIL.

J is TRBJ1-1 and V is TRBV6-4; D remains unclear. Trimming took off 2 bases at V and 10 bases at J, with 11 bases between the two ends. This CDR3 contains 12 residues. The germline V gene encodes CDR1 MRHNA and CDR2 SNTAGT. The CDR3 DNA reads TGTGCCAGCAGTGACCACTGGGGAACAGCTTTCTTT. Amino acid sequence: CASSDHWGTAFF.

The V and J genes are TRBV19 and TRBJ2-5, with TRBD2 as a possible D gene (6 bases). V lost 2 bases, J lost 0 bases, and 13 bases lay in between. The CDR3 contains 16 residues. Germline V gene lookup returns CDR1 LNHDA and CDR2 SQIVND (reference sequence). CDR3 protein: CASSIRRGVYQETQYF. DNA for the CDR3: TGTGCCAGTAGTATAAGGCGGGGCGTATACCAAGAGACCCAGTACTTC.